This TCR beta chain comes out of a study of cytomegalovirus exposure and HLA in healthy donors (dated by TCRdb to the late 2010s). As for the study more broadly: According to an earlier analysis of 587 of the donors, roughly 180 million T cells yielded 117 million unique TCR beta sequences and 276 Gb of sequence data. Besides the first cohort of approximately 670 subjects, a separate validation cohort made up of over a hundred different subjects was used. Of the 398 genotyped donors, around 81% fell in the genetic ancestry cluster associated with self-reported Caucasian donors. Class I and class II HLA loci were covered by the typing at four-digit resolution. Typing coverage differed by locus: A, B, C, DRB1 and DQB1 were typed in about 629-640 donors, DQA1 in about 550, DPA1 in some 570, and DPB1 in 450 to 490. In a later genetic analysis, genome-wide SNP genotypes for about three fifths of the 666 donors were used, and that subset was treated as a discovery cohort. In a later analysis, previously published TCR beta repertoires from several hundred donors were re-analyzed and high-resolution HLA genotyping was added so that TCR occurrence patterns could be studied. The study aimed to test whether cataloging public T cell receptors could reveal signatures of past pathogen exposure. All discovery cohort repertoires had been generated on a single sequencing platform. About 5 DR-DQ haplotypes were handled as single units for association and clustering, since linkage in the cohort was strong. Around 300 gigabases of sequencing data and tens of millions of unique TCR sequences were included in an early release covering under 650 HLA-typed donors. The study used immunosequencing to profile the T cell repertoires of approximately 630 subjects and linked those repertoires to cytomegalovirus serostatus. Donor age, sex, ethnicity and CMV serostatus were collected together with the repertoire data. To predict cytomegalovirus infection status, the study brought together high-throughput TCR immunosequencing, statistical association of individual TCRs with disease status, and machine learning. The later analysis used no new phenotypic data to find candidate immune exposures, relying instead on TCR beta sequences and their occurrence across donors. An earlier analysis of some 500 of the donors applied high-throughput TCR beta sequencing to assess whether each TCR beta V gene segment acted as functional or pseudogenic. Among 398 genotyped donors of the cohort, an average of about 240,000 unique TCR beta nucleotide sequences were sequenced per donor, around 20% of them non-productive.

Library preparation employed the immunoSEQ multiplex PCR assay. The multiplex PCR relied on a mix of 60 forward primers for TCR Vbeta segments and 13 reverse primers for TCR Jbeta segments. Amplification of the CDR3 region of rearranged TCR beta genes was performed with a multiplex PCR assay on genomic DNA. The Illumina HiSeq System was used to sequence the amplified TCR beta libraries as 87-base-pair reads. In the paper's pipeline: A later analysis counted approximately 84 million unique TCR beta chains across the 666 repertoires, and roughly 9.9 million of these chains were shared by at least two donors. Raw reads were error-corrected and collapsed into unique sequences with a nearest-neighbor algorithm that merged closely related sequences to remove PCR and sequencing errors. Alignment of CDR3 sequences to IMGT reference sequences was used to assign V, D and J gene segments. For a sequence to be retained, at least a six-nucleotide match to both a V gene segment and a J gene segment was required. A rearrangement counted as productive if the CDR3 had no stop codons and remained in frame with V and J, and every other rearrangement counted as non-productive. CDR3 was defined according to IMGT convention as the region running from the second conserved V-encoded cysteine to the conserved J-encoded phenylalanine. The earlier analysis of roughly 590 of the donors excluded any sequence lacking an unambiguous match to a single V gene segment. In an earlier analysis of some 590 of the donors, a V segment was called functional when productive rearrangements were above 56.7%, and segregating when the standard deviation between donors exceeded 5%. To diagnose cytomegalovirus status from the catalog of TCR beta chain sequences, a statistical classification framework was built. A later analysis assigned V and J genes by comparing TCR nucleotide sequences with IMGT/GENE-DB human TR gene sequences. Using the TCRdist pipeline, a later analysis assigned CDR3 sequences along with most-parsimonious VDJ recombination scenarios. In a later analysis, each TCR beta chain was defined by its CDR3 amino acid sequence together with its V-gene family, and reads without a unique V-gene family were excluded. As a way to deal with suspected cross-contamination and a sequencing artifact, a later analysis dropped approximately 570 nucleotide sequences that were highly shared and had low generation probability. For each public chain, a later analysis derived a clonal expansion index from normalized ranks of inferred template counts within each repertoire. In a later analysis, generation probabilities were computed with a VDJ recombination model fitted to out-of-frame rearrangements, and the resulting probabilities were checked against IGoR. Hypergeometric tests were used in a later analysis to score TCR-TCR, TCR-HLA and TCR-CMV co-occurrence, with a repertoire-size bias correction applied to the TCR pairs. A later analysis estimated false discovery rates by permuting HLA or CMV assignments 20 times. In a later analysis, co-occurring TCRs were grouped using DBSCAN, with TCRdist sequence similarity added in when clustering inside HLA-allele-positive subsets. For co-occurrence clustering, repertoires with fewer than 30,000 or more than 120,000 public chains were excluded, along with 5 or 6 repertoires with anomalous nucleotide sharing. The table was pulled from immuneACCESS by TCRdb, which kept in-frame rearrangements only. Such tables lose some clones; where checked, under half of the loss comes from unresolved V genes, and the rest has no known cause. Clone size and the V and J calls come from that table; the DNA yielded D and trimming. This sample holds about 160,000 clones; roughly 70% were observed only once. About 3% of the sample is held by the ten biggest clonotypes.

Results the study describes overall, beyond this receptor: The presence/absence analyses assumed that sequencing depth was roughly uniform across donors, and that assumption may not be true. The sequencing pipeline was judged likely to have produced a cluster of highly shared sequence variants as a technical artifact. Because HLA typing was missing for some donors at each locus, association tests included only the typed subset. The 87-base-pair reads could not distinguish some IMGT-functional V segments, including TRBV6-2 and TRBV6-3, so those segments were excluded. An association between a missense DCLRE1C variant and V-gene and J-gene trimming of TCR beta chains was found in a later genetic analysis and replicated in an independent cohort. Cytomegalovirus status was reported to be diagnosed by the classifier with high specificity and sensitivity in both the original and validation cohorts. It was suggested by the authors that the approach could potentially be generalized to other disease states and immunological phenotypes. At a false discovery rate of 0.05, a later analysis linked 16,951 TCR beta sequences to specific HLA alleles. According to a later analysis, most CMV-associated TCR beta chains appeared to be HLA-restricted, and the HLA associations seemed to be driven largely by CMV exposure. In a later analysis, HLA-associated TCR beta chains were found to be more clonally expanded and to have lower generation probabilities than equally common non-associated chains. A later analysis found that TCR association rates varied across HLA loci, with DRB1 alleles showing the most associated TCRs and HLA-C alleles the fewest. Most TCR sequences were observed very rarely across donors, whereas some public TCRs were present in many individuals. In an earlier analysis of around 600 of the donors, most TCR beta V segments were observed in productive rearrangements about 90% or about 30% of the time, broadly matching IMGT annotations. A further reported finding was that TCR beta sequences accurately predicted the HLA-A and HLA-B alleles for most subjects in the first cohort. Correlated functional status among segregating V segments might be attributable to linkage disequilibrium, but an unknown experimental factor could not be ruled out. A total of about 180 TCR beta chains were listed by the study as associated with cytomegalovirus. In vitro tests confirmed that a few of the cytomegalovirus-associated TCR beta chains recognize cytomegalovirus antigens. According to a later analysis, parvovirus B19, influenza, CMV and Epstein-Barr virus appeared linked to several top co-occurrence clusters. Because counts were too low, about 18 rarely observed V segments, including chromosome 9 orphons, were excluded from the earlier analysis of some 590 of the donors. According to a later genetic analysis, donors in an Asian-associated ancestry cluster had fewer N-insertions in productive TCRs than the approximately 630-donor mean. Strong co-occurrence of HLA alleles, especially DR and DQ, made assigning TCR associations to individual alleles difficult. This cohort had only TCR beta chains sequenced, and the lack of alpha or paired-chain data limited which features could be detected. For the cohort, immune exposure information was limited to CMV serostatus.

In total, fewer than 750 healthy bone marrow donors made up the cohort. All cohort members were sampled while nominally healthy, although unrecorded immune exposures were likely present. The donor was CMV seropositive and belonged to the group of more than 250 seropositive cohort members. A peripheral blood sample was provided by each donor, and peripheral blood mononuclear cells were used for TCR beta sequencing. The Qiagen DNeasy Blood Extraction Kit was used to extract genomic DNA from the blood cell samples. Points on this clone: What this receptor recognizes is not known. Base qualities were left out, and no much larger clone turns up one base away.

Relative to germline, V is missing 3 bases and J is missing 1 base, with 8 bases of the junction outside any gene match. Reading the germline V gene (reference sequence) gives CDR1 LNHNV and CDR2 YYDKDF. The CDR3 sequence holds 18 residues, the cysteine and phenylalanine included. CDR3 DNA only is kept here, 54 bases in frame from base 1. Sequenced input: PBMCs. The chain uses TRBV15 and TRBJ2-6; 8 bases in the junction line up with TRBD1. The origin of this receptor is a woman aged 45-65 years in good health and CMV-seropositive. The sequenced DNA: TGTGCCACCAGCAGGCCGGGACAGGTGGTTTCTGGGGCCAACGTCCTGACTTTC. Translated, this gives CATSRPGQVVSGANVLTF.